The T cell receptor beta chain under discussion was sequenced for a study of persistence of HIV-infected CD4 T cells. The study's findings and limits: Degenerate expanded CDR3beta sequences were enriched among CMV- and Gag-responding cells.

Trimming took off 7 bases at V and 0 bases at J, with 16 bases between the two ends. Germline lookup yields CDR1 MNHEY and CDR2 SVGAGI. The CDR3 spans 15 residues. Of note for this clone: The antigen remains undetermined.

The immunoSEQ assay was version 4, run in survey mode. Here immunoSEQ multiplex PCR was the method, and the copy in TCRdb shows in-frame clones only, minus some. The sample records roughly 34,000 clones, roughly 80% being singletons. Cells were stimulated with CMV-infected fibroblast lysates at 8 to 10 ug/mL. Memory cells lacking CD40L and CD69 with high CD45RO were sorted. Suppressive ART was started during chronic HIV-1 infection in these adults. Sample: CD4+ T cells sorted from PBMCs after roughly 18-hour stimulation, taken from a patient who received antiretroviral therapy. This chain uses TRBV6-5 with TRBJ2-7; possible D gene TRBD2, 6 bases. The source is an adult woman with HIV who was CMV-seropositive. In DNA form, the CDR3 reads TGTGCCAGCACCCAAACAGGAGGGAGCTCCTACGAGCAGTACTTC. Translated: CASTQTGGSSYEQYF.